This entry lists 11 T cell receptor beta chains sequenced from one sample in a study of blood T cell repertoires in COVID-19. The table came from immunoSEQ multiplex PCR; TCRdb's copy has only in-frame clones and leaves some out. The sample yields approximately 250,000 clones, 85% seen once. The specimen sequenced was peripheral blood. These receptors were collected from a man in his forties or fifties with COVID-19, enrolled during active disease.

The rearrangement joins TRBV9 to TRBJ1-4, with TRBD1 matching 8 bases. Trimming cost V 0 bases and J 6 bases; bases outside gene matches: 7. The CDR3 extends over 16 amino acids. Per germline, CDR1 SGDLS and CDR2 YYNGEE. The CDR3 loop is CASSVAGTGGDEKLFF. The DNA of the CDR3 is TGTGCCAGCAGCGTAGCCGGGACAGGCGGGGATGAAAAACTGTTTTTT.

There are a few counts of this clone. The chain recombines TRBV5-1 with TRBJ1-5; D may be TRBD1 (5 bases). The V end was cut by 0 bases, the J end by 7 bases, with 8 bases between. Germline lookup yields CDR1 SGHRS and CDR2 YFSETQ. This CDR3 is built from 13 residues. The CDR3 protein is CASSLGTSQPQHF. The CDR3 DNA reads as TGCGCCAGCAGCTTGGGGACAAGCCAGCCCCAGCATTTT.

This chain connects TRBV7-2 to TRBJ2-7, with 8 positions matching TRBD2. The CDR3 runs to 16 residues. The trim removed 3 bases at V and 7 bases at J, leaving 14 bases unmatched. Germline V gives CDR1 SGHTA, CDR2 FQGNSA. CDR3 coding DNA: TGTGCCAGCAGCTTTCTCAGGAGGAGCGGGGGAGGGGAGCAGTACTTC. Translated: CASSFLRRSGGGEQYF.

V usage is TRBV5-6 and J usage is TRBJ2-3; 9 bases map to TRBD2. The CDR3 extends over 18 amino acids. Germline V lookup: CDR1 SGHDT, CDR2 YYEEEE. Trimming at V came to 1 base and at J to 2 bases, leaving 11 bases not matched to a gene. This CDR3 reads CASSLLVGSGGITDTQYF. Written as DNA, the CDR3 is TGTGCCAGCAGCTTGTTAGTCGGTAGCGGGGGCATCACAGATACGCAGTATTTT.

This chain uses TRBV28 with TRBJ2-7, with D possibly TRBD2 on 7 matching bases. CDR1 is MDHEN and CDR2 is SYDVKM in the germline V gene. Trimming shortened V by 7 bases and J by 5 bases, and 18 bases separated the two germline ends. This CDR3 comprises 14 residues. CDR3 nucleotides: TGTGCCAGCACCCTAGGGGGGGTCTACCACGAGCAGTACTTC. Its translation is CASTLGGVYHEQYF.

V usage is TRBV7-2 and J usage is TRBJ1-2; 9 bases are a match to TRBD1. Germline V CDR1 and CDR2: SGHTA, FQGNSA. There are 15 residues in the CDR3. Unmatched junction bases numbered 7, after V lost 0 bases and J lost 8 bases. CDR3 region: CASSLALQGAKGYTF. CDR3 nucleotide sequence: TGTGCCAGCAGCTTAGCCCTACAGGGGGCGAAAGGCTACACCTTC. Full variable domain (outside the CDR3, taken from reference TRBV7-2 and TRBJ1-2): GAGVSQSPSNKVTEKGKDVELRCDPISGHTALYWYRQSLGQGLEFLIYFQGNSAPDKSGLPSDRFSAERTGGSVSTLTIQRTQQEDSAVYLCASSLALQGAKGYTFGSGTRLTVV.

This clone is judged medium-sized. The chain carries TRBV29-1 and TRBJ1-2; D gene uncertain. CDR1 and CDR2 (germline): SQVTM, ANQGSEA. The CDR3 totals 15 residues. V was pared by 5 bases and J by 6 bases, with 22 bases between. This CDR3 reads CSVLPPTRSNDGYTF. The CDR3 bases are TGCAGCGTTCTTCCACCTACGCGGTCGAATGATGGCTACACCTTC.

This clone has a single count. The J gene is TRBJ1-2, the V gene TRBV5-5; D uncertain. V was clipped by 4 bases and J by 2 bases, with 15 bases between them. The germline V gene has CDR1 SGHKS and CDR2 YYEKEE (reference sequence). This CDR3 contains 15 residues. This CDR3 reads CASSIGSTANYGYTF. CDR3 DNA: TGTGCCAGCAGCATTGGGTCCACAGCAAACTATGGCTACACCTTC. Full variable domain (rest looked up from reference TRBV5-5 and TRBJ1-2): DAGVTQSPTHLIKTRGQQVTLRCSPISGHKSVSWYQQVLGQGPQFIFQYYEKEERGRGNFPDRFSARQFPNYSSELNVNALLLGDSALYLCASSIGSTANYGYTFGSGTRLTVV.

J is TRBJ2-2 and V is TRBV19, with 9 bases aligning to TRBD1. The CDR3 length is 15 residues. Germline assignment: CDR1 LNHDA and CDR2 SQIVND (reference sequence). With 8 bases clipped from V and 4 bases from J, the junction kept 8 bases outside the gene matches. CDR3 bases: TGTGCCAGTCGGGAAACAGGGGGCAGCACCGGGGAGCTGTTTTTT. Translated, it gives CASRETGGSTGELFF.

The chain employs TRBV4-2 and TRBJ2-3; 8 bases match TRBD1. Trimming at V came to 4 bases and at J to 1 base, leaving 10 bases not matched to a gene. CDR1 and CDR2 (germline): LGHNA, YNFKEQ. The CDR3 consists of 17 residues. This chain's CDR3 is CASSPQGALSGTDTQYF. DNA for the CDR3: TGTGCCAGCAGCCCCCAGGGGGCCCTATCGGGCACAGATACGCAGTATTTT.

The chain links TRBV18 to TRBJ2-7; 9 bases line up with TRBD1. Per germline, CDR1 KGHSH and CDR2 LQKENI. The ends lost 6 bases at V and 2 bases at J; junction bases unmatched: 5. The CDR3 totals 14 residues. The CDR3 loop is CASSGQGPTYEQYF. CDR3 DNA sequence: TGTGCCAGCTCCGGACAGGGGCCCACCTACGAGCAGTACTTC. Drawing the rest from reference TRBV18 and TRBJ2-7, the complete variable domain is NAGVMQNPRHLVRRRGQEARLRCSPMKGHSHVYWYRQLPEEGLKFMVYLQKENIIDESGMPKERFSAEFPKEGPSILRIQQVVRGDSAAYFCASSGQGPTYEQYFGPGTRLTVT.